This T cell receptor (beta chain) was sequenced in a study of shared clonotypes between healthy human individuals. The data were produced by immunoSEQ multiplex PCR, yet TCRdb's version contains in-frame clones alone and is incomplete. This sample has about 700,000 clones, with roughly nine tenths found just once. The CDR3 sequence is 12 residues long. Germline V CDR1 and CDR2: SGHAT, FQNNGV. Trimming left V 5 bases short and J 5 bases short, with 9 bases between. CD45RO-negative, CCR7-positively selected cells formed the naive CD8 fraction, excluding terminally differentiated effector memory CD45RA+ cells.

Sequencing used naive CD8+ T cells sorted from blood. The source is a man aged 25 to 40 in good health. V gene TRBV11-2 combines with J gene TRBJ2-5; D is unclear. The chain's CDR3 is CASSPALETQYF. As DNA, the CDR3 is TGTGCCAGCAGCCCCGCTCTGGAGACCCAGTACTTC.